This T cell receptor (beta chain) was identified in a study of T cells in Graves' hyperthyroidism and ophthalmopathy. This clonotype was observed a few times. RNA transcripts yielded amplified TCR beta CDR3 regions. Using the HTBI primer set, a first-round RT-PCR was run on the TCR CDR3. TCRdb processed the multiplex PCR reads anew with MiXCR; each CDR3 protein has one entry. The sample has over 300,000 distinct CDR3 sequences, roughly 14% seen once. Participants, patients aged 18 to 65, had newly diagnosed hyperthyroidism with a duration under 2 months. Patients were excluded because of uncontrolled infection, other autoimmune disease, pregnancy or lactation. Sequencing input: blood. The clonotype was recovered from an older woman with Graves' hyperthyroidism.

The CDR3 sequence: CASGGQGGTGELFF. The DNA of the CDR3 is TGCGCCAGCGGAGGACAGGGAGGAACCGGGGAGCTGTTTTTT. The chain couples TRBV10-1 to TRBJ2-2; 8 nucleotides line up with TRBD1. The V gene's germline CDR1 is WNHNN and CDR2 SYGVQD (reference sequence). The CDR3 is 14 residues long. J lost 5 bases, V lost 8 bases, and 7 bases had no gene match.